The rows below give T cell receptor beta chains drawn from one sample of a study of siplizumab effects on memory and regulatory T cells. Sequenced by immunoSEQ multiplex PCR; TCRdb stores in-frame clones only, minus some. This sample has some 96,000 clones, with more than 90% found just once. Material for sequencing was CD4+ T cells sorted from blood. The receptors originated from a human donor in good health. The CDR3 runs from the conserved cysteine through the conserved F or W. Fields, in order: V gene, CDR3 length, J gene, D gene, clone size, CDR3 protein, CDR3 DNA. D genes are given only for firm matches. Rows may omit the clone size; those that give it use once, few, many or a size class.

V gene: TRBV5-1; CDR3 length: 13; J gene: TRBJ2-5; D gene: .; clone size: .; CDR3 protein: CASSLDNQETQYF; CDR3 DNA: TGCGCCAGCAGCTTGGACAACCAAGAGACCCAGTACTTC
V gene: TRBV10-2; CDR3 length: 15; J gene: TRBJ1-1; D gene: TRBD1; clone size: .; CDR3 protein: CASSNRQGVNTEAFF; CDR3 DNA: TGCGCCAGCAGCAATAGACAGGGAGTGAATACTGAAGCTTTCTTT
V gene: TRBV7-9; CDR3 length: 11; J gene: TRBJ1-2; D gene: .; clone size: .; CDR3 protein: CASSSLNGYTF; CDR3 DNA: TGTGCCAGCAGCTCCCTCAATGGCTACACCTTC
V gene: TRBV4-1; CDR3 length: 18; J gene: TRBJ1-5; D gene: .; clone size: .; CDR3 protein: CASSVGLANVYSNQPQHF; CDR3 DNA: TGCGCCAGCAGCGTAGGGTTAGCTAACGTCTATAGCAATCAGCCCCAGCATTTT
V gene: TRBV19; CDR3 length: 13; J gene: TRBJ1-5; D gene: TRBD1; clone size: .; CDR3 protein: CASKAGQGPYQHF; CDR3 DNA: TGTGCCAGTAAGGCGGGACAGGGCCCTTATCAGCATTTT
V gene: TRBV5-5; CDR3 length: 16; J gene: TRBJ2-5; D gene: TRBD1; clone size: .; CDR3 protein: CASSSDRDRGLETQYF; CDR3 DNA: TGTGCCAGCAGCTCCGACCGGGACAGGGGGCTAGAGACCCAGTACTTC
V gene: TRBV5-1; CDR3 length: 16; J gene: TRBJ2-1; D gene: .; clone size: .; CDR3 protein: CASSLVPGPTYNEQFF; CDR3 DNA: TGCGCCAGCAGCTTGGTCCCGGGACCGACCTACAATGAGCAGTTCTTC
V gene: TRBV2; CDR3 length: 16; J gene: TRBJ2-1; D gene: .; clone size: few; CDR3 protein: CASRFGGARDHNEQFF; CDR3 DNA: TGTGCCAGCAGGTTTGGTGGGGCACGCGATCACAATGAGCAGTTCTTC
V gene: TRBV2; CDR3 length: 15; J gene: TRBJ2-1; D gene: TRBD2; clone size: once; CDR3 protein: CASSGGGSSYNEQFF; CDR3 DNA: TGTGCCAGCAGTGGCGGGGGAAGCTCCTACAATGAGCAGTTCTTC
V gene: TRBV10-1; CDR3 length: 14; J gene: TRBJ2-3; D gene: TRBD2; clone size: once; CDR3 protein: CASSDGGATDTQYF; CDR3 DNA: TGCGCCAGCAGTGACGGGGGGGCGACAGATACGCAGTATTTT
V gene: TRBV5-1; CDR3 length: 16; J gene: TRBJ2-7; D gene: TRBD1; clone size: .; CDR3 protein: CASSLGGWDRGYEQYF; CDR3 DNA: TGCGCCAGCAGCTTGGGAGGATGGGACAGGGGATACGAGCAGTACTTC
V gene: TRBV28; CDR3 length: 14; J gene: TRBJ1-5; D gene: TRBD1; clone size: .; CDR3 protein: CASKNRGQRQPQHF; CDR3 DNA: TGTGCCAGCAAGAACAGGGGGCAGAGACAGCCCCAGCATTTT
V gene: TRBV30; CDR3 length: 12; J gene: TRBJ2-1; D gene: .; clone size: .; CDR3 protein: CAAKGRVVEQFF; CDR3 DNA: TGTGCCGCGAAGGGAAGGGTAGTAGAGCAGTTCTTC
V gene: TRBV10-3; CDR3 length: 14; J gene: TRBJ1-6; D gene: TRBD1; clone size: .; CDR3 protein: CAISVGQENSPLHF; CDR3 DNA: TGTGCCATCAGTGTGGGACAGGAGAATTCACCCCTCCACTTT
V gene: TRBV7-3; CDR3 length: 18; J gene: TRBJ2-5; D gene: TRBD1; clone size: .; CDR3 protein: CASSLGFRRTGGGETQYF; CDR3 DNA: TGTGCCAGCAGCTTAGGTTTTCGCAGGACAGGGGGCGGTGAGACCCAGTACTTC
V gene: TRBV19; CDR3 length: 11; J gene: TRBJ1-2; D gene: .; clone size: .; CDR3 protein: CASLRHDGYTF; CDR3 DNA: TGTGCCAGCTTACGACATGATGGCTACACCTTC
V gene: TRBV14; CDR3 length: 13; J gene: TRBJ2-3; D gene: TRBD2; clone size: .; CDR3 protein: CASSQSIAGGRYF; CDR3 DNA: TGTGCCAGCAGCCAATCGATAGCGGGGGGCAGGTATTTT
V gene: TRBV6-1; CDR3 length: 15; J gene: TRBJ1-1; D gene: .; clone size: .; CDR3 protein: CATAITGTLNTEAFF; CDR3 DNA: TGTGCCACTGCGATAACCGGGACACTGAACACTGAAGCTTTCTTT
V gene: TRBV5-1; CDR3 length: 15; J gene: TRBJ2-2; D gene: TRBD1; clone size: .; CDR3 protein: CASSAQGASTGELFF; CDR3 DNA: TGCGCCAGCAGCGCCCAGGGGGCAAGCACCGGGGAGCTGTTTTTT
V gene: TRBV27; CDR3 length: 16; J gene: TRBJ2-3; D gene: .; clone size: .; CDR3 protein: CASSLVGFLSTDTQYF; CDR3 DNA: TGTGCCAGCAGTTTAGTGGGCTTCCTCAGCACAGATACGCAGTATTTT
V gene: TRBV19; CDR3 length: 14; J gene: TRBJ1-2; D gene: .; clone size: .; CDR3 protein: CASSGGGQNYGYTF; CDR3 DNA: TGTGCCAGTAGTGGGGGAGGACAGAACTATGGCTACACCTTC
V gene: TRBV27; CDR3 length: 18; J gene: TRBJ2-3; D gene: TRBD2; clone size: .; CDR3 protein: CASSLSVTSGVIADTQYF; CDR3 DNA: TGTGCCAGCAGTTTATCAGTGACTAGCGGGGTTATAGCAGATACGCAGTATTTT
V gene: TRBV2; CDR3 length: 14; J gene: TRBJ1-2; D gene: .; clone size: .; CDR3 protein: CASRYPRVDYGYTF; CDR3 DNA: TGTGCCAGCAGGTACCCTCGGGTCGACTATGGCTACACCTTC